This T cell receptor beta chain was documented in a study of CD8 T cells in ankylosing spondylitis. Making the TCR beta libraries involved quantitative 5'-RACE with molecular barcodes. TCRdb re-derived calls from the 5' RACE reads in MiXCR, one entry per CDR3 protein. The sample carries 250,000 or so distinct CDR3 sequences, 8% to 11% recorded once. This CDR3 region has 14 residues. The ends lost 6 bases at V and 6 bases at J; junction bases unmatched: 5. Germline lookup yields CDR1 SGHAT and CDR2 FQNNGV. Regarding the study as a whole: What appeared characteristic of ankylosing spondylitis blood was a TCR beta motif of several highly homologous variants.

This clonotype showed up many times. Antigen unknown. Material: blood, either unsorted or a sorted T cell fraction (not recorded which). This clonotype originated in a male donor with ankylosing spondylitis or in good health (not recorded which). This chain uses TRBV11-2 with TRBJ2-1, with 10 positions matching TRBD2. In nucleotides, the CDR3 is TGTGCCAGCAGACAAGCGGGGGGGGGCAATGAGCAGTTCTTC. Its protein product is CASRQAGGGNEQFF.